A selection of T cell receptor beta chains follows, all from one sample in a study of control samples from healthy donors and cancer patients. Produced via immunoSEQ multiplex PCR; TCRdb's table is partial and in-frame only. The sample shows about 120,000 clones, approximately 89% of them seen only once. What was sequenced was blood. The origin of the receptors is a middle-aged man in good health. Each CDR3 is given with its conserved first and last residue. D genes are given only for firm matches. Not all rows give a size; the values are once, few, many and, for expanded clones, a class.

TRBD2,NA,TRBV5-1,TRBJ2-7,TGCGCCAGCAGCTTGCTAGCGGGGGGGAAGACCTACGAGCAGTACTTC,CASSLLAGGKTYEQYF
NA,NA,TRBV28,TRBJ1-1,TGTGCCAGCAGTTTAGGCGGCTTCACTGAAGCTTTCTTT,CASSLGGFTEAFF
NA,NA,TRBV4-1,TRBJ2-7,TGCGCCAGCAGCGCCCGGACAGTTTCCCCAACCGAAAATTACGAGCAGTACTTC,CASSARTVSPTENYEQYF
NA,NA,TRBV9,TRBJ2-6,TGTGCCAGCAGCGTGAGAGGGACTGGGGCCAACGTCCTGACTTTC,CASSVRGTGANVLTF
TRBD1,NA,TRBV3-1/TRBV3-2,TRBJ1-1,TGTGCCAGCAGCCATCGGACAGGGCGAGCTTTCTTT,CASSHRTGRAFF
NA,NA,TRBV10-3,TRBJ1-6,TGTGCCATCAGGCCCCAAGAGAATTCACCCCTCCACTTT,CAIRPQENSPLHF
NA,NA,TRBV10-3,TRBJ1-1,TGTGCCATCAGTGCTACGTCGGATGAAGCTTTCTTT,CAISATSDEAFF
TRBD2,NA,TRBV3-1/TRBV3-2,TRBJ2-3,TGTGCCAGCAGCCAAGAGGGACTAGCGGGGGGGCAAAGAGATACGCAGTATTTT,CASSQEGLAGGQRDTQYF
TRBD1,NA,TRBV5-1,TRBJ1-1,TGCGCCAGCAGCTTGGCTACAGGGGGCTCTACTGAAGCTTTCTTT,CASSLATGGSTEAFF
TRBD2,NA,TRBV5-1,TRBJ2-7,TGCGCCAGCAGCTCAATGACTAGCGGGGCCTACGAGCAGTACTTC,CASSSMTSGAYEQYF
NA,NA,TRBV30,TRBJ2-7,TGTGCCTGGAGTGTACTACCGTGGATGGGGCACAACGAGCAGTACTTC,CAWSVLPWMGHNEQYF
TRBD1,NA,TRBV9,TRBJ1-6,TGTGCCAGCAGCGCAGGGGGGACCTCCTATAATTCACCCCTCCACTTT,CASSAGGTSYNSPLHF
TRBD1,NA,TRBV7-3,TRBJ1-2,TGTGCCAGCAGCTTAGACAGGGACTATGGCTACACCTTC,CASSLDRDYGYTF
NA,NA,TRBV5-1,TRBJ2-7,TGCGCCAGCAGCTTGATGGTTGGGATCTACGAGCAGTACTTC,CASSLMVGIYEQYF
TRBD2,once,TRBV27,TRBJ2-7,TGTGCCTCCTCACCTGGACTAGCGGTCATCTACGAGCAGTACTTC,CASSPGLAVIYEQYF
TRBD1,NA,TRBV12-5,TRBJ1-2,TGTGCTAGTGGTGACCCCGGGACAGGCTATGGCTACACCTTC,CASGDPGTGYGYTF
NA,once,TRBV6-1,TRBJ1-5,TGTGCCAGCAGTGAAGCCGGAAATCGCAATCAGCCCCAGCATTTT,CASSEAGNRNQPQHF
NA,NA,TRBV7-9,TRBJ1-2,TGTGCCAGCAGCATAGACGCGCTGTCTGGCTACACCTTC,CASSIDALSGYTF
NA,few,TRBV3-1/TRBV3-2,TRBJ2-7,TGTGCCAGCAGCCTAAACTACGAGCAGTACTTC,CASSLNYEQYF
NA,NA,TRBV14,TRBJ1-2,TGTGCCAGCAGCCGAGTGACGCACAGCTATGGCTACACCTTC,CASSRVTHSYGYTF
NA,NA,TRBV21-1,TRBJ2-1,TGTGCCAGCAGCAAAGGTAAGCGCAATGAGCAGTTCTTC,CASSKGKRNEQFF
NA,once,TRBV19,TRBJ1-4,TGTGCCAGTAGTATTTGGGGTACAACTAATGAAAAACTGTTTTTT,CASSIWGTTNEKLFF
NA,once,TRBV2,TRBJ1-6,TGTGCCAGCACAGGACAGCCAACTTATAATTCACCCCTCCACTTT,CASTGQPTYNSPLHF
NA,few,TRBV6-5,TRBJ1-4,TGTGCCAGCAGAAGGCAGACCAATGAAAAACTGTTTTTT,CASRRQTNEKLFF
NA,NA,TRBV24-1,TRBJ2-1,TGTGCCACCAGTTCCTCTCCGGGACTGGACAATGAGCAGTTCTTC,CATSSSPGLDNEQFF
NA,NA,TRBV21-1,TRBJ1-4,TGTGCCAGCAGCAATAGGACAGGGTCATCGTTAGCTAATGAAAAACTGTTTTTT,CASSNRTGSSLANEKLFF
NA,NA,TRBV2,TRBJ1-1,TGTGCCAGCAGTGGGGACATGAACACTGAAGCTTTCTTT,CASSGDMNTEAFF
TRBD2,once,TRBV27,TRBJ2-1,TGTGCCAGCAGTTTAGGAGCGGGGGGTTACAATGAGCAGTTCTTC,CASSLGAGGYNEQFF
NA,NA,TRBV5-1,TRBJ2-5,TGCGCCAGCAGCTTGGGAGGGATACAAGAGACCCAGTACTTC,CASSLGGIQETQYF
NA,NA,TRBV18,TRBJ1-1,TGTGCCAGCTCACCACCGGGACAACGGTTTATGAACACTGAAGCTTTCTTT,CASSPPGQRFMNTEAFF
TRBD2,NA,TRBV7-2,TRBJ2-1,TGTGCCAGCAGCTTAGGGCTAGCGGGGGGGAATGAGCAGTTCTTC,CASSLGLAGGNEQFF
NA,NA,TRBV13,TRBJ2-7,TGTGCCAGCAGCGGCAGTGAGCAGTACTTC,CASSGSEQYF
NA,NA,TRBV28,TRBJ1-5,TGTGCCAGCAGTTTATTGGGCAGATATAGCAATCAGCCCCAGCATTTT,CASSLLGRYSNQPQHF
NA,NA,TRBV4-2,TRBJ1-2,TGTGCCAGCAGCCAAGGGCAGAACTATGGCTACACCTTC,CASSQGQNYGYTF
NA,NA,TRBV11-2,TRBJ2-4,TGTGCCAGCAGCTTAGATCGAGCACGAGTGGGTACCAAAAACATTCAGTACTTC,CASSLDRARVGTKNIQYF
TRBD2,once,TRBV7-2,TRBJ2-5,TGTGCCAGCAGACTAGCGGGGGGACACTCGGAGACCCAGTACTTC,CASRLAGGHSETQYF
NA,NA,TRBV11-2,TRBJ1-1,TGTGCCAGCTCTACCCGCCGGGACGGCGACACTGAAGCTTTCTTT,CASSTRRDGDTEAFF
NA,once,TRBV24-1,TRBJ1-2,TGTGCCACCAGGTCTACAGGGTTGGGGGGCTACACCTTC,CATRSTGLGGYTF
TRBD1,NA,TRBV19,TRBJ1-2,TGTGCCAGTAGTGACAGGGGGCACTATGGCTACACCTTC,CASSDRGHYGYTF
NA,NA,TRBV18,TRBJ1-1,TGTGCCAGCTCCATTCCAGGGGTAGTGACTGAAGCTTTCTTT,CASSIPGVVTEAFF
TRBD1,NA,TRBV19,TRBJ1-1,TGTGCCAGTAGGAACAGGGGAATGAACACTGAAGCTTTCTTT,CASRNRGMNTEAFF
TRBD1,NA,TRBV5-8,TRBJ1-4,TGTGCCAGCAGCTTGGGGGGACAGCTTGCAACTAATGAAAAACTGTTTTTT,CASSLGGQLATNEKLFF
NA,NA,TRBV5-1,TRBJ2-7,TGCGCCAGCAGTCCGACAGGAGAGCGAACCTACGAGCAGTACTTC,CASSPTGERTYEQYF
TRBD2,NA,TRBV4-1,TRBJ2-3,TGCGCCAGCAGCCTATCCTTTGCGCGGCTAGCGGGTTCGGCAGATACGCAGTATTTT,CASSLSFARLAGSADTQYF
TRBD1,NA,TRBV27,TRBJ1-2,TGTGCCAGCAGTGCTCGGGACAGGTCAGGATATGGCTACACCTTC,CASSARDRSGYGYTF
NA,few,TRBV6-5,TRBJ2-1,TGTGCCAGCACCAGTCGGACTACCTCCTACAATGAGCAGTTCTTC,CASTSRTTSYNEQFF
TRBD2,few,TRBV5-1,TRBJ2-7,TGCGCCAGCAGCTTCTCCGGGGGGTCCGCCTACGAGCAGTACTTC,CASSFSGGSAYEQYF
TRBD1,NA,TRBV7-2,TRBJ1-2,TGTGCCAGCACCCAGGGGGCAGCTCCCTGGGGCTACACCTTC,CASTQGAAPWGYTF
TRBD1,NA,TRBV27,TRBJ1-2,TGTGCCAGCAGTCCCGACAGGGCAAGGGGCTACACCTTC,CASSPDRARGYTF
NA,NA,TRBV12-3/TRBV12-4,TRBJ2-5,TGTGCCAGCAGTTTATGGGGAGAGACCCAGTACTTC,CASSLWGETQYF
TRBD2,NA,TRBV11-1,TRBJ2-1,TGTGCCAGCAGCTACGGGACTAACTCCTACAATGAGCAGTTCTTC,CASSYGTNSYNEQFF
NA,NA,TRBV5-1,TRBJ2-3,TGCGCCAGCAGCCCCCGAAGCCCTACAGATACGCAGTATTTT,CASSPRSPTDTQYF
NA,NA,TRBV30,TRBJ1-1,TGTGCCTGGAACCGAGACCGGGGCGGACCCATGAACACTGAAGCTTTCTTT,CAWNRDRGGPMNTEAFF